Below are 18 T cell receptor beta chains sequenced from a single sample in a study of blood T cell repertoires in COVID-19. Profiling relied on immunoSEQ multiplex PCR, and the TCRdb table lists in-frame clones only, not all of them. Of more than 200,000 clones in the sample, roughly 87% were seen once. The source material was PBMCs or T cells enriched from blood (not recorded which). These receptors all come from a woman aged 25 to 45 with acute COVID-19.

This clone was observed once. This rearrangement joins TRBV5-1 to TRBJ2-3, with D possibly matching TRBD2 (5 bases). The germline V gene has CDR1 SGHRS and CDR2 YFSETQ. CDR3 size: 15 residues. V was clipped by 3 bases and J by 4 bases, with 15 bases between them. This CDR3 reads CASSYRLSSSDTQYF. In nucleotides, the CDR3 is TGCGCCAGCAGCTACCGACTAAGCAGCTCAGATACGCAGTATTTT. The full variable domain, rest sourced from reference TRBV5-1 and TRBJ2-3, is KAGVTQTPRYLIKTRGQQVTLSCSPISGHRSVSWYQQTPGQGLQFLFEYFSETQRNKGNFPGRFSGRQFSNSRSEMNVSTLELGDSALYLCASSYRLSSSDTQYFGPGTRLTVL.

The V and J genes are TRBV3-1 (or the pseudogene TRBV3-2) and TRBJ2-5, with D possibly being TRBD2 (6 bases). V gave up 1 base and J gave up 1 base, with 16 bases separating them. This CDR3 region has 17 residues. Germline V gene lookup returns CDR1 LGHDT and CDR2 YNNKEL (reference sequence). CDR3 sequence reads: CASSQVGRGLGQETQYF. CDR3 in DNA: TGTGCCAGCAGCCAAGTGGGGCGGGGTTTAGGCCAAGAGACCCAGTACTTC.

This chain uses TRBV7-2 with TRBJ2-1; D possibly corresponds to TRBD2 (5 bases). Germline V lookup: CDR1 SGHTA, CDR2 FQGNSA. The CDR3 sequence is 16 residues long. V was cut by 3 bases and J by 0 bases, with 12 bases left in between. CDR3 in amino acids: CASSLALVTSYNEQFF. The CDR3 DNA follows: TGTGCCAGCAGCTTGGCACTAGTTACCTCCTACAATGAGCAGTTCTTC.

The chain employs TRBV10-3 and TRBJ2-1; possible D gene TRBD2, 6 bases. Trimming removed 7 bases from V and 6 bases from J, with 22 bases in between. This CDR3 is 16 amino acids long. Germline CDR1 is ENHRY and CDR2 is SYGVKD. The CDR3 sequence is CAITRDGSRLTNEQFF. CDR3 bases: TGTGCCATCACCCGTGACGGGAGCCGACTGACCAATGAGCAGTTCTTC.

The chain couples TRBV9 to TRBJ2-7, with 9 nucleotides matching TRBD2. Per germline, CDR1 SGDLS and CDR2 YYNGEE. The CDR3 contains 13 residues. V trimming: 4 bases; J trimming: 5 bases; junction bases outside the gene matches: 4. CDR3 in DNA: TGTGCCAGCAGCCCCGGGACTAGCCACGAGCAGTACTTC. Residues: CASSPGTSHEQYF.

The chain uses TRBV29-1 and TRBJ2-3, with D maybe TRBD1 (5 bases). The germline gives CDR1 SQVTM, CDR2 ANQGSEA. V lost 4 bases and J lost 4, with 12 bases in between. This CDR3 spans 13 amino acids. CDR3 sequence reads: CSVARVRADTQYF. The CDR3 DNA is TGCAGCGTTGCCAGGGTCAGAGCAGATACGCAGTATTTT.

The chain has TRBV19 and TRBJ1-1, with a possible D match to TRBD1 (5 bases). CDR1 LNHDA and CDR2 SQIVND come from the germline V gene (reference sequence). The CDR3 loop spans 12 amino acids. Trimming pared 5 bases from V and 4 bases from J, leaving 8 bases between. The CDR3 DNA is TGTGCCAGTAGTTTCCAGGGCACTGAAGCTTTCTTT. It specifies CASSFQGTEAFF.

The CDR3 DNA sequence: TGTGCCAGCTCACCTGGAGGCCAGGGGCATCGGGGCTACACCTTC. Translating gives CASSPGGQGHRGYTF. The J gene is TRBJ1-2, the V gene TRBV18, with D possibly being TRBD1 (6 bases). The CDR3 is 15 amino acids. CDR1 is KGHSH and CDR2 is LQKENI in the germline V gene. V was cut by 3 bases and J by 8 bases, with 19 bases left in between.

The J gene is TRBJ1-1, the V gene TRBV12-3 or TRBV12-4; no definite D call. The V end lost 3 bases, the J end lost 2 bases, and 4 bases lay between the germline ends. The CDR3 consists of 12 residues. CDR3 region: CASSFINTEAFF. The CDR3 DNA reads as TGTGCCAGCAGTTTTATCAACACTGAAGCTTTCTTT.

The V and J genes are TRBV7-9 and TRBJ2-1; 9 nucleotides match TRBD2. V lost 5 bases, J lost 0 bases, and 8 bases stayed unmatched. Germline CDR1 and CDR2: SEHNR and FQNEAQ (reference sequence). CDR3 length: 17 amino acids. CDR3 nucleotides: TGTGCCAGCAGCCCTAGGACTAGCGCGAACTCCTACAATGAGCAGTTCTTC. Protein product: CASSPRTSANSYNEQFF.

The chain employs TRBV7-9 and TRBJ2-1, with 14 nucleotides matching TRBD2. Germline V gene lookup returns CDR1 SEHNR and CDR2 FQNEAQ (reference sequence). With V trimmed by 5 bases and J by 14 bases, 11 bases remained unmatched. The CDR3 totals 15 residues. CDR3 in amino acids: CASSAAGTSGRWEFF. CDR3 DNA sequence: TGTGCCAGCAGCGCTGCCGGGACTAGCGGGAGATGGGAGTTCTTC. The entire variable domain, with the rest obtained from reference TRBV7-9 and TRBJ2-1, is as follows: DTGVSQNPRHKITKRGQNVTFRCDPISEHNRLYWYRQTLGQGPEFLTYFQNEAQLEKSRLLSDRFSAERPKGSFSTLEIQRTEQGDSAMYLCASSAAGTSGRWEFFGPGTRLTVL.

The V and J genes are TRBV5-1 and TRBJ1-5, with D tentatively TRBD1 (5 bases). The CDR3 loop spans 15 amino acids. V lost 4 bases and J lost 1, with 12 bases in between. Germline V gene sequence: CDR1 SGHRS, CDR2 YFSETQ. CDR3 nucleotides: TGCGCCAGCAGCCCGGGGGTTGGGAGCAATCAGCCCCAGCATTTT. It translates to CASSPGVGSNQPQHF.

The chain carries TRBV3-1 (or the pseudogene TRBV3-2) and TRBJ1-1, with 8 bases that match TRBD1. There are 15 residues in the CDR3. Per the germline V gene, CDR1 is LGHDT and CDR2 is YNNKEL (reference sequence). Losses at the gene ends were 6 bases for V and 0 bases for J; bases not matched to a gene: 6. The CDR3 loop is CASRPRTGLNTEAFF. CDR3 coding DNA: TGTGCCAGCAGACCACGGACAGGGTTGAACACTGAAGCTTTCTTT.

This clone was picked up a small number of times. The rearrangement uses TRBV10-3 and TRBJ1-1, with a weak D call TRBD1 (5 bases). The CDR3 loop spans 12 amino acids. In germline, CDR1 is ENHRY, CDR2 SYGVKD. V lost 1 base and J 11 bases, leaving 11 bases between the germline ends. The CDR3 reads CAISEFGAWAFF. In DNA, the CDR3 is TGTGCCATCAGTGAGTTTGGGGCGTGGGCTTTCTTT.

The chain combines TRBV28 with TRBJ2-7; TRBD1 aligns across 10 bases. The length of the CDR3 is 15 residues. CDR1 MDHEN and CDR2 SYDVKM come from the germline V gene. With V trimmed by 6 bases and J by 6 bases, 11 bases remained unmatched. The CDR3 DNA is TGTGCCAGCAGGCCCTCGGGACAGGGGCGTTTCGAGCAGTACTTC. This gives the protein CASRPSGQGRFEQYF.

CDR3 residues: CASSMGTSRWAFF. In nucleotides, the CDR3 is TGTGCCAGCAGTATGGGGACAAGCAGGTGGGCTTTCTTT. The chain couples TRBV12-3 or TRBV12-4 to TRBJ1-1, with TRBD1 as a possible D gene (6 bases). The CDR3 totals 13 residues. The V end lost 5 bases, the J end lost 11 bases, and 18 bases lay between the germline ends.

V gene TRBV30 combines with J gene TRBJ1-1; D gene unclear. V gave up 3 bases and J gave up 6 bases, with 11 bases separating them. The CDR3 contains 12 residues. The germline CDR1 and CDR2 sequences are GTSNPN and SVGIG (reference sequence). CDR3 region: CAWRTQAAEAFF. As DNA, the CDR3 is TGTGCCTGGAGGACGCAGGCTGCTGAAGCTTTCTTT.

This rearrangement joins TRBV12-5 to TRBJ2-7; D call uncertain. V dropped 0 bases and J dropped 5 bases, with 14 bases sitting between them. CDR1 LGHNT and CDR2 FRNRAP come from the germline V gene. The CDR3 runs to 15 residues. CDR3 sequence: CASGLVLGGRHEQYF. The CDR3 coding sequence is TGTGCTAGTGGTTTGGTACTCGGCGGAAGGCACGAGCAGTACTTC.